A single sample gave rise to the 5 T cell receptor beta chains below, sequenced in a study of cytomegalovirus exposure and HLA in healthy donors. The PCR employed 60 Vbeta primers together with 13 Jbeta primers. The data were produced by immunoSEQ multiplex PCR, yet TCRdb's version contains in-frame clones alone and is incomplete. The data show approximately 53,000 clones, with 55% to 85% seen just once and 7% to 10% held by the top ten. Material for sequencing was PBMCs. The source of these receptors is a woman aged 50 to 65 in good health and CMV-seronegative.

This clone was seen a handful of times. J is TRBJ1-2 and V is TRBV30, with 7 nucleotides matching TRBD1. The CDR3 is 12 amino acids. Germline V CDR1 and CDR2: GTSNPN, SVGIG (reference sequence). J lost 3 bases, V lost 6 bases, and 4 bases had no gene match. Here the CDR3 reads CACRDRYYGYTF. In DNA, the CDR3 is TGTGCCTGCCGGGACAGATACTATGGCTACACCTTC. The full variable domain, with the rest looked up from reference TRBV30 and TRBJ1-2, is SQTIHQWPATLVQPVGSPLSLECTVEGTSNPNLYWYRQAAGRGLQLLFYSVGIGQISSEVPQNLSASRPQDRQFILSSKKLLLSDSGFYLCACRDRYYGYTFGSGTRLTVV.

The chain combines TRBV27 with TRBJ1-1; TRBD1 matches 8 bases. This CDR3 is 14 amino acids long. V lost 5 bases to trimming and J lost 5 bases; unmatched junction nucleotides: 7. The germline gives CDR1 MNHEY, CDR2 SMNVEV (reference sequence). The CDR3 here is CASSRYRTGTEAFF. CDR3 DNA: TGTGCCAGCAGTAGGTACAGGACAGGGACTGAAGCTTTCTTT.

The chain links TRBV30 to TRBJ1-5; no clear D. CDR3 size: 14 residues. V gave up 2 bases and J gave up 2 bases, with 10 bases separating them. Germline CDR1 is GTSNPN and CDR2 is SVGIG (reference sequence). The CDR3 DNA sequence: TGTGCCTGGAGTCGGTGGGAGGGCAATCAGCCCCAGCATTTT. It specifies CAWSRWEGNQPQHF.

This clone was seen only a few times. This chain joins TRBV18 and TRBJ1-1; possibly TRBD1 for D (6 bases). Per the germline V gene, CDR1 is KGHSH and CDR2 is LQKENI. This CDR3 spans 14 amino acids. With 6 bases removed from V and 5 bases from J, the gap between germline ends came to 16 bases. CDR3 nucleotide sequence: TGTGCCAGCTCTCCTAGGGGGGGGCTTACTGAAGCTTTCTTT. This encodes CASSPRGGLTEAFF.

The rearrangement uses TRBV5-1 and TRBJ2-1; D remains ambiguous. The CDR3 totals 15 residues. With 1 base removed from V and 0 bases from J, the gap between germline ends came to 8 bases. Germline assignment: CDR1 SGHRS and CDR2 YFSETQ. As DNA, the CDR3 is TGCGCCAGCAGCTTGACCCTTAGCTCCTACAATGAGCAGTTCTTC. Protein product: CASSLTLSSYNEQFF.